This record covers a single T cell receptor (beta chain). Recruits, aged about 18 to 90 years, lived in some 25 US areas. Participant reports of clinical history set cohort assignment. The sample is drawn from a study of blood T cell repertoires in COVID-19. Study background: Sample material is recorded as cDNA or gDNA derived from T cells, B-cell-depleted T cells, or PBMCs.

The CDR3 has 14 residues. V shed 6 bases and J 7 bases; nucleotides not matched to a gene: 8. CDR1 ENHRY and CDR2 SYGVKD come from the germline V gene. Under the authors' procedure: Reference gene primer amplification gave estimated nucleated cell counts. Assay used: immunoSEQ multiplex PCR; TCRdb lists only in-frame clones, some missing. That table furnishes V, J and clone size, whereas the DNA furnished D and trimming. The repertoire holds 250,000 or so clones, with 80% to 90% as singletons. This clonotype originated in a woman in her 50s who had recovered from COVID-19. Sequencing was done on a sample of PBMCs or T cells enriched from blood (not recorded which). The V and J genes are TRBV10-3 and TRBJ1-5, with TRBD1 matching 8 bases. CDR3 sequence reads: CAISEDRVRQPQHF. Written as DNA, the CDR3 is TGTGCCATCAGCGAGGACAGGGTAAGACAGCCCCAGCATTTT.